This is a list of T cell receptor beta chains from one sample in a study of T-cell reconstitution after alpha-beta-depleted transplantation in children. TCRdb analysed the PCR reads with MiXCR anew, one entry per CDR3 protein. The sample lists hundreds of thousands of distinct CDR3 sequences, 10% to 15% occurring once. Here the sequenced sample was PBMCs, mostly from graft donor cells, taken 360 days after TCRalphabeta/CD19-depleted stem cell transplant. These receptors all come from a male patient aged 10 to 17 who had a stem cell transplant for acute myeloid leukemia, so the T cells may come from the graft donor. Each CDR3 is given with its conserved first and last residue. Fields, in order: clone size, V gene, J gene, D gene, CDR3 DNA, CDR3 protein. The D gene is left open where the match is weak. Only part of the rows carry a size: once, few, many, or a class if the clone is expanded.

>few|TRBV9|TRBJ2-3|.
TGTGCCAGCAGCGTAGCGGGTAGTAGGCCCCCACAAGATACGCAGTATTTT
CASSVAGSRPPQDTQYF
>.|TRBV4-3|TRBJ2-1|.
TGCGCCAGCAGCCTAGTCGAGCTAGGGCCTAGGGGTGAGCAGTTCTTC
CASSLVELGPRGEQFF
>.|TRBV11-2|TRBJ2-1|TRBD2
TGTGCCAGCAGCTTAATGGGACTAGCGCTTGGTTACAATGAGCAGTTCTTC
CASSLMGLALGYNEQFF
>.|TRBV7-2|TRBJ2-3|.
TGTGCCAGCAGCTTAGTAGGTCTGTTCTCTGCCCCAGATACGCAGTATTTT
CASSLVGLFSAPDTQYF
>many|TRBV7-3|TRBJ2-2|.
TGTGCCAGCAGCTTACAGTCGCTAGCAAACACCGGGGAGCTGTTTTTT
CASSLQSLANTGELFF
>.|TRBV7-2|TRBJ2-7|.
TGTGCCAGCAGCTCCCTTGAGCGTATCCACGAGCAGTACTTC
CASSSLERIHEQYF
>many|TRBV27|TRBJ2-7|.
TGTGCCAGCAGCACAATGGGGCCCTACGAGCAGTACTTC
CASSTMGPYEQYF
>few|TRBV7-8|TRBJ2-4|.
TGTGCCAGCAGGTCAGCGGGCCATATAGCCAAAAACATTCAGTACTTC
CASRSAGHIAKNIQYF
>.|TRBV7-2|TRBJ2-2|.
TGTGACAGCAGCTTACCAGGACTCCACATAACCGGGGAGCTGTTTTTT
CDSSLPGLHITGELFF
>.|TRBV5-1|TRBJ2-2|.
TGCGCCAGCACCCGGGACAACCTGAACACCGGGGAGCTGTTTTTT
CASTRDNLNTGELFF
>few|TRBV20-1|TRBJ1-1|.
TGCAGTGCTAGTTCGGGGGGGGAAAGAACTGAAGCTTTCTTT
CSASSGGERTEAFF
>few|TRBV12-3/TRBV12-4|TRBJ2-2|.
TGTGCCAGCATCCTTAACACCGGGGAGCTGTTTTTT
CASILNTGELFF
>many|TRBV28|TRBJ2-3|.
TGTGCCAGCAGTATTGGACAGTCCGTGTCAGATACGCAGTATTTT
CASSIGQSVSDTQYF
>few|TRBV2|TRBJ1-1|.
TGTGCCAGCAGTGTGGCCAGGGTGCTCACTGAAGCTTTCTTT
CASSVARVLTEAFF
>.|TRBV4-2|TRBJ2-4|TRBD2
TGTGCCAGCAGCCAAGTTCGATCAGCGGGAGGGGTTTCTGGGGCCAAAAACATTCAGTACTTC
CASSQVRSAGGVSGAKNIQYF
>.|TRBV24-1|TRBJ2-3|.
TGTGCCACCAGTGATTTCCGACAGAACACAGATACGCAGTATTTT
CATSDFRQNTDTQYF
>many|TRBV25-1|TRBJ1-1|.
TGTGCCAGCAGTACCCAGGTCCCGAACACTGAAGCTTTCTTT
CASSTQVPNTEAFF
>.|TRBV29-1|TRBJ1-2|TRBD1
TGCAGCGTTAGGGGACAGGGGCATGGCTACACCTTC
CSVRGQGHGYTF
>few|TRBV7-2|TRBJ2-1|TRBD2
TGTGCCAGCAGCTTACTCCGGCAGGGACGCGGGAGCGAGCAGTTCTTC
CASSLLRQGRGSEQFF
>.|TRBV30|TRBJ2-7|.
TGTGCCTGGAGCTTGCACTCCTACGAGCAGTACTTC
CAWSLHSYEQYF